This paragraph reports one TCR beta chain. Germline CDR1 is SNHLY and CDR2 is FYNNEI. This CDR3 is built from 14 residues. V gave up 6 bases and J gave up 8 bases; unmatched junction bases: 11. Original methodology: Researchers report that nucleated cell counts were estimated from reference gene primer amplification. Only in-frame clones appear in the TCRdb table, and some are missing; sequencing was by immunoSEQ multiplex PCR. The V and J calls and clone size are taken from that table; D and trimming were inferred from the DNA. Of roughly 300,000 clones in the sample, about 89% were seen once. This record comes from a study of blood T cell repertoires in COVID-19.

Source material: PBMCs or T cells enriched from blood (not recorded which). This sequence was found in a woman younger than 45 who had recovered from COVID-19. V and J are TRBV2 and TRBJ1-2; 8 positions match TRBD1. CDR3 nucleotide sequence: TGTGCCAGCAGGGTACAGGGGGTCGGATTGGGCTACACCTTC. This sequence encodes CASRVQGVGLGYTF.